Below are 17 T cell receptor beta chains sequenced from a single sample in a study of blood T cell repertoires in COVID-19. The repertoire was sequenced with immunoSEQ multiplex PCR; TCRdb's copy has only in-frame clones and lacks some. This table has approximately 230,000 clones, approximately 86% appearing once. Input material: peripheral blood. These receptors were obtained from a man older than 75 with acute or convalescent COVID-19.

The chain has TRBV5-8 and TRBJ1-1; D not resolved. Trimming removed 4 bases at V and 0 bases at J, with 13 bases between. Germline CDR1 reads SGHTS; CDR2 reads YDEGEE. The CDR3 has 15 amino acids. As DNA, the CDR3 is TGTGCCAGCAGCGGGCCTCAGAGAATGAACACTGAAGCTTTCTTT. Translated, it gives CASSGPQRMNTEAFF.

This chain uses TRBV7-9 with TRBJ1-5, with 7 bases fitting TRBD1. CDR3 size: 15 residues. CDR1 is SEHNR, CDR2 FQNEAQ, per germline (reference sequence). With V trimmed by 3 bases and J by 3 bases, 5 bases remained unmatched. CDR3 nucleotide sequence: TGTGCCAGCAGCTTTGAAGGGGGCGACAATCAGCCCCAGCATTTT. Protein: CASSFEGGDNQPQHF.

The chain is built from TRBV11-3 and TRBJ2-1; tentatively, D is TRBD2 (6 bases). Trimming pared 5 bases from V and 0 bases from J, leaving 11 bases between. Germline loops: CDR1 SGHNT, CDR2 YENEEA. This CDR3 comprises 15 residues. The CDR3 here is CASSLGLSSYNEQFF. The CDR3 region has the DNA TGTGCCAGCAGCCTGGGACTGAGCTCCTACAATGAGCAGTTCTTC.

V is TRBV7-2 and J is TRBJ2-3; TRBD2 agrees at 12 bases. Per germline, CDR1 SGHTA and CDR2 FQGNSA. The CDR3 length is 14 residues. V was pared by 5 bases and J by 8 bases, with 5 bases of the junction left unmatched. This CDR3 is CASSPSGRAGTQYF. The DNA of the CDR3 is TGTGCCAGCAGCCCTAGCGGGAGGGCCGGTACGCAGTATTTT.

This chain uses TRBV11-3 with TRBJ2-3, with TRBD1 matching 9 bases. Germline V gene data show CDR1 as SGHNT and CDR2 as YENEEA. V lost 3 bases and J lost 2; bases outside the gene matches: 3. The CDR3 has 15 residues. The CDR3 spells CASSFGTGYTDTQYF. The CDR3, as DNA: TGTGCCAGCAGCTTCGGGACAGGGTACACAGATACGCAGTATTTT.

The chain carries TRBV27 and TRBJ2-5; 7 nucleotides line up with TRBD2. CDR3 length: 15 amino acids. Trimming took 5 bases from V and 5 from J; bases not matched to a gene: 11. Per germline, CDR1 MNHEY and CDR2 SMNVEV (reference sequence). CDR3 amino acids: CASSPVAGPRETQYF. The CDR3, as DNA: TGTGCCAGCAGTCCCGTAGCGGGTCCTAGGGAGACCCAGTACTTC.

A single count supports this clone. V gene TRBV3-1 (or the pseudogene TRBV3-2) combines with J gene TRBJ2-1; tentatively, D is TRBD1 (6 bases). From germline, CDR1 is LGHDT and CDR2 YNNKEL (reference sequence). The CDR3 has 20 residues. V was pared by 6 bases and J by 4 bases, with 31 bases between. This CDR3 is CASSGPRANSGETSYNEQFF. The CDR3, as DNA: TGTGCCAGCAGTGGGCCACGGGCCAACTCAGGGGAAACATCGTACAATGAGCAGTTCTTC.

This chain joins TRBV10-2 and TRBJ1-2; D may be TRBD1 (6 bases). The V gene's germline CDR1 is WSHSY and CDR2 SAAADI. The CDR3 covers 14 residues. Deletions cut 7 bases from V and 2 bases from J, with 14 bases between. CDR3 sequence (DNA): TGCGCCAGCATGGCGGGGGCAAGGAACTATGGCTACACCTTC. Amino acid sequence: CASMAGARNYGYTF.

The rearrangement joins TRBV3-1 (or the pseudogene TRBV3-2) to TRBJ2-4; D call uncertain. The CDR3 totals 14 residues. Trimming pared 1 base from V and 7 bases from J, leaving 11 bases between. The germline V gene has CDR1 LGHDT and CDR2 YNNKEL (reference sequence). The CDR3 reads CASSQGQYVNIQYF. In nucleotides, the CDR3 is TGTGCCAGCAGCCAAGGGCAATACGTGAACATTCAGTACTTC.

CDR3 amino acids: CASSPDRGYSPLHF. The CDR3 nucleotides are TGTGCCAGCAGTCCCGACAGGGGATATTCACCCCTCCACTTT. V gene TRBV9 combines with J gene TRBJ1-6, with 8 bases that match TRBD1. Germline V gene data show CDR1 as SGDLS and CDR2 as YYNGEE. The V segment lost 5 bases and the J segment 8 bases; nucleotides outside the gene matches: 6. The CDR3 is 14 residues long.

The J gene is TRBJ2-5, the V gene TRBV3-1 (or the pseudogene TRBV3-2), with TRBD2 identical over 9 bases. This CDR3 is built from 16 residues. The germline V gene has CDR1 LGHDT and CDR2 YNNKEL (reference sequence). Trimming at V came to 0 bases and at J to 2 bases, leaving 4 bases not matched to a gene. The CDR3 here is CASSQDAAGGQETQYF. DNA of the CDR3: TGTGCCAGCAGCCAAGATGCAGCGGGGGGACAAGAGACCCAGTACTTC.

This clone was detected once. CDR3 sequence: CATSRVQGDSTDTQYF. The CDR3 region has the DNA TGTGCCACCAGCAGAGTACAGGGGGATAGCACAGATACGCAGTATTTT. V gene TRBV15 combines with J gene TRBJ2-3, with 8 bases identical to TRBD1. The CDR3 covers 16 residues. After removal of 1 base from V and 0 bases from J, the junction contained 3 bases not matched to a gene. The germline V gene has CDR1 LNHNV and CDR2 YYDKDF (reference sequence).

V is TRBV15 and J is TRBJ1-4; TRBD1 might be the D (5 bases). V shed 7 bases and J shed 1 base, with 13 bases lying between them. The germline V gene encodes CDR1 LNHNV and CDR2 YYDKDF (reference sequence). CDR3 length: 15 residues. The CDR3 protein is CATKKNGGTNEKLFF. The CDR3 bases are TGTGCCACCAAGAAGAACGGGGGAACTAATGAAAAACTGTTTTTT.

The chain recombines TRBV19 with TRBJ2-2, with TRBD1 matching 7 bases. CDR1 and CDR2 from the germline V gene are LNHDA and SQIVND (reference sequence). The CDR3 extends over 16 amino acids. V was pared by 4 bases and J by 3 bases, with 8 bases of the junction left unmatched. The CDR3 DNA reads as TGTGCCAGTAGTACAGGAACAGGGGCCTACACCGGGGAGCTGTTTTTT. Translated: CASSTGTGAYTGELFF.

J is TRBJ1-5 and V is TRBV18; maybe TRBD1 (5 bases). Trimming pared 6 bases from V and 3 bases from J, leaving 6 bases between. The CDR3 covers 12 residues. Germline loops: CDR1 KGHSH, CDR2 LQKENI. CDR3 nucleotides: TGTGCCAGCTCGGGACTCAATCAGCCCCAGCATTTT. Translation: CASSGLNQPQHF. Combining the CDR3 with reference TRBV18 and TRBJ1-5 gives the whole variable domain NAGVMQNPRHLVRRRGQEARLRCSPMKGHSHVYWYRQLPEEGLKFMVYLQKENIIDESGMPKERFSAEFPKEGPSILRIQQVVRGDSAAYFCASSGLNQPQHFGDGTRLSIL.

This sequence joins TRBV15 and TRBJ1-3; 7 bases line up with TRBD1. This CDR3 region has 16 residues. Germline loops: CDR1 LNHNV, CDR2 YYDKDF (reference sequence). V lost 5 bases and J lost 2; bases outside the gene matches: 9. The CDR3 region is CATSRRTGSAGNTIYF. The CDR3 region has the DNA TGTGCCACCAGCCGCCGGACAGGATCGGCTGGAAACACCATATATTTT.

This chain connects TRBV2 to TRBJ1-6, with a possible D match to TRBD1 (5 bases). This CDR3 is 15 amino acids long. Trimming took 5 bases from V and 8 from J, leaving 16 bases between them. Germline V CDR1 and CDR2: SNHLY, FYNNEI. CDR3 protein: CASSRSTVGHSPLHF. CDR3 coding DNA: TGTGCCAGCAGTAGGTCGACAGTCGGCCATTCACCCCTCCACTTT.